This TCR beta chain was identified during a study of CD8 T cells in Susac syndrome (dated by TCRdb to between 2018 and 2020). At the level of the whole study: Of the Susac syndrome patients who were sequenced, roughly six had clinically active disease and fewer than ten were in clinical remission. At the time of blood withdrawal, Susac syndrome patients were either therapy-naive, taking corticosteroids (with some also receiving IVIg), or on IVIg alone. The study used repertoire sequencing to test whether antigen drove CD8+ T cell activation and differentiation in Susac syndrome. The clonality of the CD8+ T cell repertoire was compared across around twelve healthy donors, roughly 14 Susac syndrome patients and around 16 multiple sclerosis patients.

For this clonotype: This clone's antigen is unknown. Per-base qualities were not stored, and no clone one base away is much larger.

Peripheral blood CD8+ and CD4+ T cells from healthy donors, Susac syndrome patients and multiple sclerosis patients were profiled by high-throughput TCR beta sequencing. The Susac syndrome patients fulfilled recently defined diagnostic criteria for either definite or probable disease. Bulk CD8+ and CD4+ T cells were purified by magnetic negative isolation, while CD8+ TEMRA cells were enriched using FACS. Blood was drawn into EDTA tubes, processed within 24 hours, and PBMCs were isolated by density gradient centrifugation. PBMCs intended for TCR sequencing were frozen in liquid nitrogen and were later thawed in a 37 degrees C water bath. A purity of at least 90% was achieved for sorted or isolated CD4+, CD8+ and CD8+ TEMRA cells. RNA was extracted using the RNeasy kit, and roughly 0.5 to 1 ug of the RNA was reverse transcribed with random hexamers. TCR beta CDR3 regions were amplified with the immunoSEQ multiplex PCR assay covering 54 Vbeta and 13 Jbeta segments. Bias from PCR amplification was corrected by using a synthetic template baseline for primer optimization and for computational correction. The original methods were these. Reads were assigned to V, D and J genes according to IMGT and analyzed in immunoSEQ Analyzer, with only productive sequences retained. To calculate clonality, Shannon entropy was normalized by log2 of the number of productive unique sequences and then subtracted from one. For each patient and control, public and private clones were evaluated within the 100 most prevalent clones. Susac-specific clones were defined as absent from healthy and MS cohorts, over a thousand published viral clones and other ImmuneACCESS disease sequences. In-frame beta chains were kept once TCRdb had trimmed the public reads at Q25 with fastp and called clones with MiXCR. Each entry merges the rows of one CDR3 protein and shows their most common DNA and genes. TCRdb, not the authors, supplied the V and J calls. Present in this sample are roughly 130,000 distinct CDR3 sequences, over 90% of which were seen just once. 0.25% to 0.3% of the sample goes to the ten largest clones.

CDR1 and CDR2 (MNHEY, SVGEGT) derive from the germline V gene. From its cysteine to its phenylalanine, the CDR3 spans 12 amino acids. Only the CDR3 region is kept as DNA, spanning 36 bases read in frame from base 1. V and J are truncated by 5 bases and 5 bases respectively, leaving an intervening sequence of 10 bases. Study-level results and caveats: The TCR sequencing and HLA analysis was acknowledged to have included a relatively small number of individuals. Sixteen Susac-specific public clones were identified in the total CD8+ repertoire, and roughly five Susac-specific public clones were identified in the CD8+ TEMRA repertoire. Susac syndrome CD8+ repertoires showed clonal expansion, highest in CD8+ TEMRA cells and greater in clinically active than remitting patients.

The sequencing input was CD8+ T cells from PBMCs. This chain joins TRBV6-2 or TRBV6-3 to TRBJ2-7; the D gene remains uncertain. The clonotype comes from a human donor with Susac syndrome. The DNA reads TGTGCCAGCAGTCATCATTCCAACGAGCAGTACTTC. Its product reads: CASSHHSNEQYF.